This record covers a single T cell receptor (beta chain). Its specificity is unknown. TCRdb recomputed calls from the reads with MiXCR, one row per CDR3 protein. The sample shows some 450,000 distinct CDR3 sequences, roughly a third of them seen only once. V lost 5 bases, J lost 3 bases, and 14 bases lay in between. Germline V gene sequence: CDR1 ENHRY, CDR2 SYGVKD. The CDR3 sequence is 14 residues long. This entry comes from a study of T cell repertoires in cytomegalovirus infection. Study at large: Public TCR beta signatures provided an indication of both CMV infection and a matching HLA type. Study conclusions and caveats: The ex vivo response was dominated by HLA-C-restricted CMV-specific TCR beta clonotypes.

Sequenced sample: PBMCs. The TCR originated in a human donor in good health (CMV status not recorded). Some clones in this sample may be carry-over from other donors' samples. This chain connects TRBV10-3 to TRBJ2-7, with D possibly matching TRBD2 (6 bases). In DNA, the CDR3 is TGTGCCATCAGTTACGGGACTGACTACTACGAGCAGTACTTC. Translated, it gives CAISYGTDYYEQYF.